One and the same sample provided the 14 T cell receptor beta chains below, sequenced in a study of cytomegalovirus exposure and HLA in healthy donors. In the PCR, 60 Vbeta and 13 Jbeta primers were used. Repertoires were generated with immunoSEQ multiplex PCR, while TCRdb's copy carries only in-frame clones and drops some. The data show 220,000 or so clones, with approximately 70% seen just once and approximately 1.9% held by the top ten. The sequenced sample consisted of PBMCs. These receptors were obtained from a woman younger than 45 in good health and CMV-seronegative.

This clone turned up a few times. This chain connects TRBV6-6 to TRBJ2-2; D uncertain. V lost 8 bases and J lost 6, with 10 bases in between. CDR1 is MNHNY and CDR2 is SVGAGI in the germline V gene (reference sequence). The CDR3 is 12 amino acids. The CDR3 region has the DNA TGTGCCAGCCGGGTTTTTGCCGGGGAGCTGTTTTTT. It specifies CASRVFAGELFF.

A few counts support this clone. This chain connects TRBV7-2 to TRBJ2-1; tentative D call: TRBD1 (5 bases). Trimming removed 6 bases from V and 1 base from J, with 19 bases in between. The CDR3 length is 17 residues. CDR1 and CDR2 from the germline V gene are SGHTA and FQGNSA. The CDR3 region has the DNA TGTGCCAGCAGTCCCGCTCAGGGTTCAAGGTCCTACAATGAGCAGTTCTTC. Encoded protein: CASSPAQGSRSYNEQFF. Complete variable domain (other parts from reference TRBV7-2 and TRBJ2-1): GAGVSQSPSNKVTEKGKDVELRCDPISGHTALYWYRQSLGQGLEFLIYFQGNSAPDKSGLPSDRFSAERTGGSVSTLTIQRTQQEDSAVYLCASSPAQGSRSYNEQFFGPGTRLTVL.

The V and J genes are TRBV13 and TRBJ1-1; no definite D call. Trimming shortened V by 3 bases and J by 4 bases, and 6 bases separated the two germline ends. CDR1 and CDR2 from the germline V gene are PRHDT and FYEKMQ (reference sequence). There are 12 residues in the CDR3. The CDR3 nucleotides are TGTGCCAGCAGCTTCCGGGGCACTGAAGCTTTCTTT. Protein product: CASSFRGTEAFF.

V usage is TRBV5-1 and J usage is TRBJ2-3; maybe TRBD2 (6 bases). V was shortened by 0 bases and J by 2 bases, with 10 bases between the two germline ends. This CDR3 comprises 15 residues. Germline V lookup: CDR1 SGHRS, CDR2 YFSETQ. The CDR3, as DNA: TGCGCCAGCAGCTTGGCGGGGGTCCCCACAGATACGCAGTATTTT. As protein: CASSLAGVPTDTQYF.

CDR3 protein: CASSLGGGRNEQYF. The DNA for the CDR3 is TGTGCCAGCAGCTTAGGAGGGGGTCGGAACGAGCAGTACTTC. The chain carries TRBV7-6 and TRBJ2-7, with D possibly matching TRBD1 (6 bases). This CDR3 has 14 amino acids. Trimming shortened V by 1 base and J by 5 bases, and 12 bases separated the two germline ends. Germline V gene sequence: CDR1 SGHVS, CDR2 FNYEAQ.

The J gene is TRBJ1-4, the V gene TRBV5-1; 8 positions match TRBD1. The CDR3 has 14 residues. The germline V gene encodes CDR1 SGHRS and CDR2 YFSETQ. Trimming took 4 bases from V and 6 from J; bases not matched to a gene: 5. The CDR3 DNA reads as TGCGCCAGCAGCCTACAGGGGGGCGATGAAAAACTGTTTTTT. Its protein is CASSLQGGDEKLFF.

The rearrangement links TRBV5-1 to TRBJ2-7, with 11 bases that match TRBD1. Germline CDR1 SGHRS, CDR2 YFSETQ. Trimming took 3 bases from V and 5 from J; bases not matched to a gene: 4. The CDR3 is 14 residues long. CDR3 sequence (DNA): TGCGCCAGCAGCTCGGGACAGGGGGAGGACGAGCAGTACTTC. Translation: CASSSGQGEDEQYF.

The rearrangement links TRBV5-4 to TRBJ2-3, with 7 nucleotides matching TRBD2. Germline lookup yields CDR1 SGHNT and CDR2 YYREEE (reference sequence). This CDR3 spans 17 amino acids. V gave up 5 bases and J gave up 4 bases; unmatched junction bases: 16. The CDR3 nucleotides are TGTGCCAGCAGTTCGAACCGAGCGGGAACACTCGCAGATACGCAGTATTTT. It encodes CASSSNRAGTLADTQYF.

This chain links TRBV11-3 with TRBJ2-3, with TRBD1 matching over 7 bases. The V gene end was trimmed by 5 bases and the J gene end by 2 bases; junction bases not matched to a gene: 4. Germline values: CDR1 SGHNT, CDR2 YENEEA. CDR3 length equals 14 residues. CDR3 DNA: TGTGCCAGCAGCCTGGGACAGACCACAGATACGCAGTATTTT. The encoded protein is CASSLGQTTDTQYF.

As regards this clone: As the CDR3 is not closed by the conserved phenylalanine or tryptophan, this likely results from a read error. The genes are TRBV6-5 and TRBJ1-1, with D tentatively TRBD1 (6 bases). The CDR3 extends over 13 amino acids. Germline CDR1 reads MNHEY; CDR2 reads SVGAGI. V lost 5 bases, J lost 5 bases, and 12 bases lay in between. CDR3 DNA: TGTGCCAGCAGTGGGAGGGGGGGGACTGAAGCTTTCTTG. Its translation: CASSGRGGTEAFL.

V and J are TRBV27 and TRBJ2-1, with 10 nucleotides matching TRBD2. Trimming at V came to 5 bases and at J to 12 bases, leaving 7 bases not matched to a gene. The CDR3 sequence is 13 residues long. Germline V gives CDR1 MNHEY, CDR2 SMNVEV (reference sequence). The CDR3 protein is CASSAPGTSVQFF. The CDR3 DNA is TGTGCCAGCAGTGCCCCTGGGACTAGCGTGCAGTTCTTC.

This clone was found a few times. The sample carries other DNA sequences with the same CDR3. The genes are TRBV27 and TRBJ2-1; 14 nucleotides line up with TRBD2. Trimming removed 5 bases from V and 6 bases from J; junction bases left unmatched: 3. Germline CDR1 MNHEY, CDR2 SMNVEV (reference sequence). CDR3 size: 15 residues. This CDR3 reads CASSPGTSGSNEQFF. The CDR3 DNA follows: TGTGCCAGCAGTCCCGGGACTAGCGGGAGCAATGAGCAGTTCTTC.

The J gene is TRBJ2-5, the V gene TRBV2, with TRBD2 matching 9 bases. Germline V gene sequence: CDR1 SNHLY, CDR2 FYNNEI. The CDR3 contains 18 residues. J was trimmed by 3 bases and V by 4 bases; bases with no gene match: 15. The CDR3 nucleotides read TGTGCCAGCAGTGCTATCTGGGTGGGGCGGGAGGGGGAAGAGACCCAGTACTTC. Translating gives CASSAIWVGREGEETQYF.

This clone showed up just a few times. The chain employs TRBV5-8 and TRBJ2-7; 9 nucleotides line up with TRBD1. V gave up 4 bases and J gave up 6 bases; unmatched junction bases: 8. Looked up from germline, CDR1 is SGHTS and CDR2 is YDEGEE. There are 14 residues in the CDR3. The CDR3 sequence: CASSPRTGDGEQYF. The CDR3 nucleotides are TGTGCCAGCAGCCCGAGGACAGGGGACGGCGAGCAGTACTTC.